This paragraph reports one TCR beta chain. As yet, its antigen is unknown. This sample was included in a study of cytomegalovirus exposure and HLA in healthy donors. Whole-study context: The 90 to 150 validation repertoires used a platform that matched the one used for the roughly 650 first-cohort repertoires, as a later analysis reported. Findings and caveats of the study: As was reported, the classifier diagnosed cytomegalovirus status with high specificity and sensitivity. Subsequent analysis of the 95 to 150 validation repertoires found a tendency for first-cohort TCR clusters to co-occur.

Data came from immunoSEQ multiplex PCR; TCRdb stores just in-frame clones and leaves some out. The sample contains 190,000 or so clones, 65% to 85% of which appear only once. Germline-derived CDR1 and CDR2 are ENHRY and SYGVKD. Deletions cut 10 bases from V and 1 base from J, with 16 bases between. The CDR3 is 14 amino acids. The chain combines TRBV10-3 with TRBJ2-5, with a tentative D call TRBD2 (6 bases). The sequencing input was PBMCs. The source is a woman aged 18 to 35 in good health and CMV-seropositive. The CDR3 region has the DNA TGTGCCACAGGCCCCCGACTAGTCCAAGAGACCCAGTACTTC. Its translation is CATGPRLVQETQYF.